This paragraph covers one T cell receptor (beta chain) sequence. The source of the sample is a study of blood T cell repertoires in COVID-19. Study-wide context: COVID-19 samples from acute and convalescent phases originated in the United States, Italy and Spain. T cells, B-cell-depleted T cells, or PBMCs provided the cDNA or gDNA that served as material.

Authors' analysis steps: Reference gene primer amplification gave estimated nucleated cell counts. TCRdb's table, derived via immunoSEQ multiplex PCR, lists solely in-frame clones and lacks some. The V and J calls and clone size were taken over from that table, and D and trimming were inferred from the DNA. This sample carries roughly 200,000 clones, approximately 83% of them seen once, and the ten largest clones take approximately 1.4%. Per germline, CDR1 SGHTA and CDR2 FQGTGA. Germline trimming cut 5 bases from V and 4 bases from J; bases unmatched to any gene: 13. The CDR3 runs to 17 residues. The chain is built from TRBV7-3 and TRBJ2-3; 9 bases align to TRBD2. The sequencing sample was made of peripheral blood. This clonotype was obtained from a human donor in a cohort sampled during active COVID-19. The CDR3: CASSPAASGNGPDTQYF. In DNA, the CDR3 is TGTGCCAGCAGCCCGGCCGCTAGCGGGAACGGTCCAGATACGCAGTATTTT.